The 21 T cell receptor beta chains below all came from one sample that was sequenced in a study of CD8+CD57+ T cells in acquired aplastic anemia. Researchers used genomic DNA as the template to profile TCR beta VDJ and CDR3. In TCRdb, the reads were re-called with MiXCR into one record per CDR3 protein. Altogether about 160,000 distinct CDR3 sequences are present, 48% being singletons, with the ten largest covering roughly 30%. It was patients with CD8+CD57+ cell expansion by flow cytometry who were chosen for sequencing. The material sequenced was sorted CD4+, CD8+, or CD8+CD57+ T cells (not recorded which) from PBMCs. These receptor sequences come from a human donor with aplastic anemia.

The chain employs TRBV2 and TRBJ1-3; unclear D gene. The CDR3 has 10 residues. CDR1 SNHLY and CDR2 FYNNEI come from the germline V gene. Trimming removed 7 bases from V and 4 bases from J, with 2 bases in between. CDR3 region: CASTGNTIYF. In nucleotides, the CDR3 is TGTGCCAGCACAGGAAACACCATATATTTT.

The rearrangement links TRBV24-1 to TRBJ1-5; a possible D gene is TRBD1 (6 bases). The V gene's germline CDR1 is KGHDR and CDR2 SFDVKD. The CDR3 length is 11 residues. Trimming removed 10 bases from V and 4 bases from J, with 7 bases in between. This chain's CDR3 is CATTGNQPQHF. As DNA, the CDR3 is TGTGCCACGACAGGAAATCAGCCCCAGCATTTT.

The chain employs TRBV19 and TRBJ2-1; 14 bases align to TRBD2. Germline CDR1 is LNHDA and CDR2 is SQIVND (reference sequence). Trimming removed 6 bases from V and 6 bases from J; junction bases left unmatched: 4. The CDR3 runs to 15 residues. In nucleotides, the CDR3 is TGTGCCAGTAGCCTTGGGACTAGCGGGGGCAATGAGCAGTTCTTC. Its translation: CASSLGTSGGNEQFF.

This sequence joins TRBV24-1 and TRBJ2-2, with TRBD2 matching over 8 bases. The CDR3 is 17 amino acids. Germline CDR1 is KGHDR and CDR2 is SFDVKD. The junction had 9 bases not matched to a gene; V was cut back by 4 bases and J by 3 bases. CDR3 loop: CATSDPTSATDTGELFF. CDR3 nucleotide sequence: TGTGCCACCAGTGACCCGACTAGCGCCACCGACACCGGGGAGCTGTTTTTT.

This clonotype was found many times. The chain carries TRBV14 and TRBJ2-7; D remains ambiguous. The CDR3 has 16 amino acids. V was shortened by 4 bases and J by 0 bases, with 16 bases between the two germline ends. Germline CDR1 is SGHDN and CDR2 is FVKESK. The CDR3 nucleotides are TGTGCCAGCAGCCCCTCTCCGCGGTACGGCTCCTACGAGCAGTACTTC. Residues: CASSPSPRYGSYEQYF.

This CDR3 is CASSLGVDREAFF. Here the CDR3 DNA reads TGTGCCAGCAGCTTAGGAGTAGACAGGGAAGCTTTCTTT. The genes are TRBV7-3 and TRBJ1-1; D perhaps matches TRBD1 (6 bases). Trimming pared 2 bases from V and 8 bases from J, leaving 12 bases between. The CDR3 consists of 13 residues. Germline V gives CDR1 SGHTA, CDR2 FQGTGA.

This clonotype was observed a handful of times. The V gene is TRBV20-1, the J gene TRBJ2-3, with 11 bases identical to TRBD2. Trimming removed 1 base from V and 1 base from J; junction bases left unmatched: 1. This CDR3 spans 15 amino acids. Germline lookup yields CDR1 DFQATT and CDR2 SNEGSKA (reference sequence). CDR3 nucleotide sequence: TGCAGTGCTAGAGTGACTAGCGGGGGCACAGATACGCAGTATTTT. Its protein product is CSARVTSGGTDTQYF.

The chain employs TRBV28 and TRBJ2-3, with 11 bases fitting TRBD2. There are 16 residues in the CDR3. V lost 10 bases, J lost 1 base, and 10 bases stayed unmatched. Germline V gene data show CDR1 as MDHEN and CDR2 as SYDVKM. CDR3 region: CATGSGRAEGTDTQYF. Written as DNA, the CDR3 is TGTGCCACCGGTAGCGGGAGGGCCGAGGGCACAGATACGCAGTATTTT. The full variable domain, with the rest looked up from reference TRBV28 and TRBJ2-3, is DVKVTQSSRYLVKRTGEKVFLECVQDMDHENMFWYRQDPGLGLRLIYFSYDVKMKEKGDIPEGYSVSREKKERFSLILESASTNQTSMYLCATGSGRAEGTDTQYFGPGTRLTVL.

This clonotype was counted between two and nine times. CDR3 protein: CASSPQFGGRRYF. CDR3 coding DNA: TGTGCCAGTAGTCCCCAGTTCGGCGGGAGGCGGTACTTC. The gene calls are TRBV19 and TRBJ2-7; TRBD2 matches at 8 bases. This CDR3 region has 13 residues. Germline-derived CDR1 and CDR2 are LNHDA and SQIVND (reference sequence). V lost 5 bases to trimming and J lost 12 bases; unmatched junction nucleotides: 12.

This chain connects TRBV27 to TRBJ1-6; 9 bases are a match to TRBD1. The CDR3 is 14 residues long. V lost 8 bases and J lost 7; bases outside the gene matches: 6. Germline assignment: CDR1 MNHEY and CDR2 SMNVEV (reference sequence). CDR3 amino acids: CASRGDRENSPLHF. For the CDR3, the DNA is TGTGCCAGCCGCGGGGACAGGGAAAATTCACCCCTCCACTTT.

The V and J genes are TRBV6-2 or TRBV6-3 and TRBJ1-1; D gene uncertain. The V gene lost 7 bases and the J gene lost 8 bases, with 17 bases spanning the gap. CDR3 length: 13 amino acids. CDR1 is MNHEY and CDR2 is SVGEGT in the germline V gene. CDR3 coding DNA: TGTGCCAGCACCCACGGGGTTACGTGGGAAGCTTTCTTT. The encoded protein is CASTHGVTWEAFF.

V and J are TRBV20-1 and TRBJ1-2; tentatively, D is TRBD1 (5 bases). This CDR3 has 16 residues. With 0 bases removed from V and 3 bases from J, the gap between germline ends came to 17 bases. CDR1 and CDR2 (germline): DFQATT, SNEGSKA (reference sequence). CDR3 nucleotide sequence: TGCAGTGCTAGAGATAGAGGCAGGGAGTTAGACTATGGCTACACCTTC. Its protein product is CSARDRGRELDYGYTF.

The genes are TRBV6-1 and TRBJ2-5, with TRBD1 matching 7 bases. The CDR3 spans 14 residues. Germline loops: CDR1 MNHNS, CDR2 SASEGT. V lost 5 bases, J lost 4 bases, and 7 bases stayed unmatched. CDR3 region: CASSLTGVRETQYF. CDR3 coding DNA: TGTGCCAGCAGTCTTACAGGGGTGAGAGAGACCCAGTACTTC.

This clonotype was picked up a small number of times. This clone may be a read error of a much larger clone one base away. The V call is TRBV9, the J call TRBJ2-7; D tentatively reads TRBD1 or TRBD2 (5 bases each). The CDR3 extends over 14 amino acids. Germline V gives CDR1 SGDLS, CDR2 YYNGEE. The CDR3 nucleotides read TGTGCCATCAGCCCCTCCGGGACCCTCTACGAGCAGTACTTC. Residues: CAISPSGTLYEQYF.

This clonotype came up many times. The CDR3 region is CASSPGTVPSYEQYF. The CDR3 region has the DNA TGTGCCAGTAGTCCCGGGACAGTGCCCTCCTACGAGCAGTACTTC. The chain employs TRBV19 and TRBJ2-7; 7 bases are a match to TRBD1. Trimming removed 5 bases from V and 0 bases from J; junction bases left unmatched: 7. CDR1 and CDR2 (germline): LNHDA, SQIVND (reference sequence). The CDR3 runs 15 residues.

This sequence joins TRBV9 and TRBJ1-3; D is unclear. V was shortened by 3 bases and J by 0 bases, with 7 bases between the two germline ends. This CDR3 contains 14 residues. Germline V gives CDR1 SGDLS, CDR2 YYNGEE. The CDR3 DNA reads TGTGCCAGCAGCGCCAGGAGCTCTGGAAACACCATATATTTT. It specifies CASSARSSGNTIYF. The entire variable domain, with the rest obtained from reference TRBV9 and TRBJ1-3, is as follows: DSGVTQTPKHLITATGQRVTLRCSPRSGDLSVYWYQQSLDQGLQFLIQYYNGEERAKGNILERFSAQQFPDLHSELNLSSLELGDSALYFCASSARSSGNTIYFGEGSWLTVV.

The table lists this clonotype with many counts. The V call is TRBV6-7, the J call TRBJ1-2; the D is unclear. TRBV6-7 is labeled an ORF, and its function is uncertain. The CDR3 spans 14 residues. V was shortened by 7 bases and J by 5 bases, with 17 bases between the two germline ends. CDR3 DNA: TGTGCCAGCATTGCCGTTCCAAAGAGGTATGGCTACACCTTC. Translating gives CASIAVPKRYGYTF.

On this clonotype itself: With a much larger clone just one base away, this may be a read error. This chain connects TRBV4-3 to TRBJ2-7; D gene ambiguous. This CDR3 is built from 15 residues. Germline loops: CDR1 LGHNA, CDR2 YSLEER. The CDR3 here is CAGSQDLDPPGEQYF. The CDR3 DNA is TGCGCCGGCAGCCAAGATCTCGACCCTCCGGGCGAGCAGTACTTC.

The CDR3: CASSPSGYPWEQYF. DNA for the CDR3: TGCGCCAGCAGCCCATCGGGGTACCCTTGGGAGCAGTACTTC. J is TRBJ2-7 and V is TRBV4-3; a weak D match, TRBD2 (5 bases). The V end was cut by 4 bases, the J end by 7 bases, with 17 bases between. Germline assignment: CDR1 LGHNA and CDR2 YSLEER. The CDR3 is made up of 14 amino acids.

This clonotype came up many times. J is TRBJ2-1 and V is TRBV29-1; 8 bases match TRBD2. The germline V gene encodes CDR1 SQVTM and CDR2 ANQGSEA. V dropped 6 bases and J dropped 0; count of bases not matched to a gene: 7. This CDR3 comprises 15 residues. CDR3 loop: CSVVRTSSSYNEQFF. The CDR3 DNA follows: TGCAGCGTAGTTAGGACTAGCAGCTCCTACAATGAGCAGTTCTTC.

There are a few counts of this clonotype. The chain has TRBV10-3 and TRBJ1-2, with no clear D. Germline assignment: CDR1 ENHRY and CDR2 SYGVKD. Trimming cost V 4 bases and J 1 base, with 7 bases left between them. The CDR3 runs 13 residues. CDR3 DNA sequence: TGTGCCATCAGTGCGGGCAGTAACTATGGCTACACCTTC. Residues: CAISAGSNYGYTF.